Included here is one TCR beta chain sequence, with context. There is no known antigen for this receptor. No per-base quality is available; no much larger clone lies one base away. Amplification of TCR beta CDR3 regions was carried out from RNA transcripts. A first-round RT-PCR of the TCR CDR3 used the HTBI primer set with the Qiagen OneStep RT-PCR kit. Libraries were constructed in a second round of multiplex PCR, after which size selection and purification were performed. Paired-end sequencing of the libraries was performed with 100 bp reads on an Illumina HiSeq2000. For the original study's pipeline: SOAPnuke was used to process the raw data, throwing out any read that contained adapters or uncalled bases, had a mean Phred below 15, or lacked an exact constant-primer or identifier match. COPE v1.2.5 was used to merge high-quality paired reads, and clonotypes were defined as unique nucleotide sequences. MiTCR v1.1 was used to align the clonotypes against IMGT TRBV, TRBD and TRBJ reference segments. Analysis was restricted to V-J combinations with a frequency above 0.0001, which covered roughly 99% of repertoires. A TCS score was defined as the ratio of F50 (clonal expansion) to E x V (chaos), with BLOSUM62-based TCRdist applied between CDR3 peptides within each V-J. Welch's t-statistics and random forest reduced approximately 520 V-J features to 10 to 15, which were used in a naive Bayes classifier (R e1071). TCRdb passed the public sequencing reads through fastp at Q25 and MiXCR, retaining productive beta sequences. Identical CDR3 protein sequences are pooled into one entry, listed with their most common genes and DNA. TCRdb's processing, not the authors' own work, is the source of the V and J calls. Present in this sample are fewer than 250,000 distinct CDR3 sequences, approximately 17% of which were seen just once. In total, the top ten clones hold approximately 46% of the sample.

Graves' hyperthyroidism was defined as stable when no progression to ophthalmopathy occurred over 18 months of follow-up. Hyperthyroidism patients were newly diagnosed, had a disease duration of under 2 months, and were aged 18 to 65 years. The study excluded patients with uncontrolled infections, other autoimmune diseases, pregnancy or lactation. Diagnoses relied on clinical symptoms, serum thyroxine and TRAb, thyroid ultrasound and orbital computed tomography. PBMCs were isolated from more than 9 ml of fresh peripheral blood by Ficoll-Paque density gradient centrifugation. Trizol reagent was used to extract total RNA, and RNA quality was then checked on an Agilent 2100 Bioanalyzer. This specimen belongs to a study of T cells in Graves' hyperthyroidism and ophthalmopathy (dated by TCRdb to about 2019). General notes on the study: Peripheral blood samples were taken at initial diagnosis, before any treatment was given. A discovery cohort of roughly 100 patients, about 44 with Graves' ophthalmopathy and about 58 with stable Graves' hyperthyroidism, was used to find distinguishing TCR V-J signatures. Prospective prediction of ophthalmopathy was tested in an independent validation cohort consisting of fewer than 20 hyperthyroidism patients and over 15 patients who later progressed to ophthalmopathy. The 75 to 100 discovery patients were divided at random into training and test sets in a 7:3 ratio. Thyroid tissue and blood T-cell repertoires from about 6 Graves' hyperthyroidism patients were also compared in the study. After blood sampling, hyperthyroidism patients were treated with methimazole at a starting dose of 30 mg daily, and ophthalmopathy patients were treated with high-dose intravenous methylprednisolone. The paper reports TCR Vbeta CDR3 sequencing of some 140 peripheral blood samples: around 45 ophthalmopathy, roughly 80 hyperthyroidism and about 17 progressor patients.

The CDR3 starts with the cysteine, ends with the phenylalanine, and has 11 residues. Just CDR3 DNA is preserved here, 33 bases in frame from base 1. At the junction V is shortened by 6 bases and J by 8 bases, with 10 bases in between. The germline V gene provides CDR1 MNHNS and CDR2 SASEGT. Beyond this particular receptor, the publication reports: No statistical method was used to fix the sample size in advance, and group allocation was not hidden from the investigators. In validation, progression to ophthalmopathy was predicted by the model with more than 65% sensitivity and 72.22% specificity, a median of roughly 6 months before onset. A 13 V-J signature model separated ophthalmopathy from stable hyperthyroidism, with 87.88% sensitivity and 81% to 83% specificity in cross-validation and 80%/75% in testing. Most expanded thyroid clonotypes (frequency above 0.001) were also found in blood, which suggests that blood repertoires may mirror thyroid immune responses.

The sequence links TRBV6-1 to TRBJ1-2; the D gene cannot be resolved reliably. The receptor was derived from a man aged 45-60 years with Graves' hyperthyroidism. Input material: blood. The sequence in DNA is TGTGCCAGCAGCCAACCCCCGGGCTACACCTTC. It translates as CASSQPPGYTF.